This TCR beta chain was sequenced in a study of T-cell memory formation after mild COVID-19. Study details: Clusters were largely donor specific.

Study results and caveats: Later expanders leaned CD4+, whereas clones that contracted between day 15 and 85 were balanced CD4/CD8. Among CD4+ contracting clones, most were CM and EM, and CD8+ ones EMRA. Clonal second-wave expansions that peaked on day 37 had unconfirmed SARS-CoV-2 specificity.

Regarding this clonotype: No antigen is known for it.

TCRdb called the 5' RACE reads again in MiXCR, with one record for every CDR3 protein. Of about 400,000 distinct CDR3 sequences in the sample, under 20% were seen once. The junction had 6 bases not matched to a gene; V was cut back by 4 bases and J by 0 bases. The germline CDR1 and CDR2 sequences are SGHRS and YFSETQ. CDR3 length: 15 amino acids. Sequencing was performed on PBMCs or a T cell subset sorted from them (not recorded which). The chain uses TRBV5-1 and TRBJ1-2; TRBD1 matches at 7 bases. This receptor was obtained from a young man who had mild COVID-19 (a few samples of this study predate the infection). Cell type and time point are not known. The CDR3 spells CASSRGQPSNYGYTF. The CDR3 bases are TGCGCCAGCAGCCGGGGACAGCCTTCTAACTATGGCTACACCTTC.